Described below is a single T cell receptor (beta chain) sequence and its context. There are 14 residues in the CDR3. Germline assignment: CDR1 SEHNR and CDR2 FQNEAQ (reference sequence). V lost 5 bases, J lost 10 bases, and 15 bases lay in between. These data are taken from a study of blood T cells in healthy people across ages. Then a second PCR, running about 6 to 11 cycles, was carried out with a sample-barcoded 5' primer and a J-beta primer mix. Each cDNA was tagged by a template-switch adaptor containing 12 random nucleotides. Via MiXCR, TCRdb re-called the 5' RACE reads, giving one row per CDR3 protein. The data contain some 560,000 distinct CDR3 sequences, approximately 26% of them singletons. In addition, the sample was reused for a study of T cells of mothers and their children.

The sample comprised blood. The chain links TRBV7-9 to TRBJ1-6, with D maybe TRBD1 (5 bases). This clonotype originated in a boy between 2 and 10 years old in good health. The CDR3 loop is CASSQQAGGSPLHF. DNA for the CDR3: TGTGCCAGCAGCCAACAGGCTGGTGGATCACCCCTCCACTTT. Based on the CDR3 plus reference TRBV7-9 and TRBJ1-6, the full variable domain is DTGVSQNPRHKITKRGQNVTFRCDPISEHNRLYWYRQTLGQGPEFLTYFQNEAQLEKSRLLSDRFSAERPKGSFSTLEIQRTEQGDSAMYLCASSQQAGGSPLHFGNGTRLTVT.